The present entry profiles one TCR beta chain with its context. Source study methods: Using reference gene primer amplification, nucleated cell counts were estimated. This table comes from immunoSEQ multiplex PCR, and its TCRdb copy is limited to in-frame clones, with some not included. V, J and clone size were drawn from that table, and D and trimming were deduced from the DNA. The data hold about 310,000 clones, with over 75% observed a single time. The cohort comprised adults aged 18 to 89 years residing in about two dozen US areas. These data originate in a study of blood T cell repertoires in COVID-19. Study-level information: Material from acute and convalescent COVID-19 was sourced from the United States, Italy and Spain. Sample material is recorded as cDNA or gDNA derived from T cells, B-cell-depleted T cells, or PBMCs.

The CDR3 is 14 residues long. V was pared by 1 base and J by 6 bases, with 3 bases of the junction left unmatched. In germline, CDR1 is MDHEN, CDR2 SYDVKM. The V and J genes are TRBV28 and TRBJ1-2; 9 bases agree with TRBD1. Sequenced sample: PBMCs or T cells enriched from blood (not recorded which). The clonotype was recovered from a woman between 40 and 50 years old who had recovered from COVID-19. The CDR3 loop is CASSLSGTGNGYTF. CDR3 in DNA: TGTGCCAGCAGTTTATCCGGGACAGGGAATGGCTACACCTTC.